This passage covers 11 T cell receptor beta chains from one sample sequenced in a study of T cell responses to AZD1222 COVID-19 vaccine. Data came from immunoSEQ multiplex PCR; TCRdb stores just in-frame clones and leaves some out. The table records over 150,000 clones, 92% of them present only once. The sample was peripheral blood, taken on day 0 of AZD1222 vaccination. All receptors derive from an adult in good health.

This chain connects TRBV11-2 to TRBJ2-5, with 7 bases fitting TRBD1. The CDR3 totals 15 residues. The V gene's germline CDR1 is SGHAT and CDR2 FQNNGV. J lost 2 bases, V lost 5 bases, and 8 bases had no gene match. The CDR3, as DNA: TGTGCCAGCAGCCCGGGACAGTACTTTCAAGAGACCCAGTACTTC. It specifies CASSPGQYFQETQYF.

The table lists this clone with a count of one. The CDR3 DNA reads TGTGCCAGCAGCTTGACAGAGAACACCGGGGAGCTGTTTTTT. This codes for CASSLTENTGELFF. The gene calls are TRBV7-9 and TRBJ2-2; D might be TRBD1 (5 bases). The length of the CDR3 is 14 residues. Germline V gives CDR1 SEHNR, CDR2 FQNEAQ (reference sequence). V lost 3 bases and J lost 1, with 6 bases in between.

The V gene is TRBV11-2, the J gene TRBJ2-1; 7 nucleotides line up with TRBD1. The J segment lost 6 bases and the V segment lost 1 base, leaving 6 bases of the junction unmatched. The germline V gene encodes CDR1 SGHAT and CDR2 FQNNGV. This CDR3 has 15 residues. The CDR3 region is CASSLVTGPFNEQFF. CDR3 bases: TGTGCCAGCAGCTTAGTGACAGGGCCCTTCAATGAGCAGTTCTTC.

This chain connects TRBV6-2 or TRBV6-3 to TRBJ2-2; D is tentatively TRBD1 or TRBD2 (6 bases each). The CDR3 runs 15 residues. Trimming removed 6 bases at V and 1 base at J, with 12 bases between. Germline V gene lookup returns CDR1 MNHEY and CDR2 SVGEGT. The CDR3 sequence is CASSRGLENTGELFF. The CDR3 DNA reads as TGTGCCAGCAGCAGGGGACTGGAGAACACCGGGGAGCTGTTTTTT.

The chain is built from TRBV2 and TRBJ1-2; TRBD1 agrees at 7 bases. J was trimmed by 2 bases and V by 11 bases; bases with no gene match: 11. This CDR3 contains 14 residues. CDR1 and CDR2 (germline): SNHLY, FYNNEI. CDR3 in amino acids: CAARRDSFNYGYTF. The CDR3, as DNA: TGTGCCGCGCGAAGGGACAGCTTCAACTATGGCTACACCTTC.

The J gene is TRBJ1-2, the V gene TRBV10-1; 9 bases agree with TRBD1. The CDR3 consists of 13 residues. The J segment lost 7 bases and the V segment lost 6 bases, leaving 6 bases of the junction unmatched. Germline CDR1 is WNHNN and CDR2 is SYGVQD (reference sequence). This CDR3 reads CASSGQGFSGYTF. In nucleotides, the CDR3 is TGCGCCAGCAGCGGACAGGGGTTTAGTGGCTACACCTTC.

The chain links TRBV18 to TRBJ2-7, with 10 nucleotides matching TRBD2. Germline lookup yields CDR1 KGHSH and CDR2 LQKENI. V lost 1 base to trimming and J lost 7 bases; unmatched junction nucleotides: 7. The length of the CDR3 is 15 residues. The CDR3 bases are TGTGCCAGCTCACCACTTAGCGGGAGGCCCGGAGAGCAGTACTTC. Translated, it gives CASSPLSGRPGEQYF.

This clone occurred once. J is TRBJ2-3 and V is TRBV10-2, with D maybe TRBD2 (5 bases). Deletions cut 9 bases from V and 1 base from J, with 14 bases between. Germline V gene sequence: CDR1 WSHSY, CDR2 SAAADI. The CDR3 is made up of 14 amino acids. In DNA form, the CDR3 reads TGCGCCAGTTCCATCACCGGGGGCACAGATACGCAGTATTTT. As protein: CASSITGGTDTQYF.

The chain links TRBV25-1 to TRBJ1-2, with D possibly matching TRBD1 (6 bases). With 2 bases removed from V and 8 bases from J, the gap between germline ends came to 18 bases. Germline loops: CDR1 MGHDK, CDR2 SYGVNS. This CDR3 comprises 15 residues. The CDR3 loop is CASSENVGGAGGYTF. In DNA, the CDR3 is TGTGCCAGCAGTGAAAATGTAGGGGGGGCAGGAGGCTACACCTTC.

This chain uses TRBV6-1 with TRBJ1-5; TRBD1 aligns across 12 bases. Trimming cost V 1 base and J 6 bases; bases outside gene matches: 10. The CDR3 covers 18 residues. Germline V lookup: CDR1 MNHNS, CDR2 SASEGT. As DNA, the CDR3 is TGTGCCAGCAGTGAAGGAATGTTTGGGACAGGGGGCCGTCAGCCCCAGCATTTT. It is translated as CASSEGMFGTGGRQPQHF.

V gene TRBV20-1 combines with J gene TRBJ2-1, with D maybe TRBD2 (5 bases). This CDR3 is built from 16 residues. Germline V gene sequence: CDR1 DFQATT, CDR2 SNEGSKA (reference sequence). With 3 bases removed from V and 3 bases from J, the gap between germline ends came to 18 bases. The CDR3 loop reads CSASDEWERNYNEQFF. DNA for the CDR3: TGCAGTGCTAGTGATGAATGGGAGCGGAACTACAATGAGCAGTTCTTC.